This passage covers 12 T cell receptor beta chains from one sample sequenced in a study of sequential checkpoint blockade in melanoma. The data were produced by immunoSEQ multiplex PCR, yet TCRdb's version contains in-frame clones alone and is incomplete. The table has 35,000 to 40,000 clones, about 88% seen once. The treatment here: randomized to nivolumab then ipilimumab (arm A) or the reverse (arm B). Here the sequenced sample was CD8+ T cells sorted from blood (inferred from file names), taken from a patient given nivolumab and ipilimumab in sequence. The source is a human donor with melanoma.

This chain joins TRBV7-3 and TRBJ1-1; 7 bases are a match to TRBD1. With V trimmed by 5 bases and J by 6 bases, 6 bases remained unmatched. The germline gives CDR1 SGHTA, CDR2 FQGTGA. The CDR3 spans 13 residues. Here the CDR3 reads CASSIGTDAEAFF. The CDR3 DNA follows: TGTGCCAGCAGCATCGGGACAGACGCTGAAGCTTTCTTT. Full variable domain (rest looked up from reference TRBV7-3 and TRBJ1-1): GAGVSQTPSNKVTEKGKYVELRCDPISGHTALYWYRQSLGQGPEFLIYFQGTGAADDSGLPNDRFFAVRPEGSVSTLKIQRTERGDSAVYLCASSIGTDAEAFFGQGTRLTVV.

The J gene is TRBJ2-7, the V gene TRBV7-8; no reliable D call. Germline CDR1 and CDR2: SGHVS and FQNEAQ. V gave up 1 base and J gave up 3 bases, with 13 bases separating them. The CDR3 runs 15 residues. The CDR3 DNA reads TGTGCCAGCAGCTTAGGTCCCGAGACAAGCTACGAGCAGTACGTC. Protein: CASSLGPETSYEQYV.

The V and J genes are TRBV12-5 and TRBJ2-5, with D tentatively TRBD1 (6 bases). This CDR3 is 15 amino acids long. Looked up from germline, CDR1 is LGHNT and CDR2 is FRNRAP. V was clipped by 1 base and J by 0 bases, with 9 bases between them. The CDR3 sequence is CASGLGTADQETQYF. Here the CDR3 DNA reads TGTGCTAGTGGTTTGGGGACAGCGGACCAAGAGACCCAGTACTTC.

This chain connects TRBV5-1 to TRBJ2-3, with 13 nucleotides matching TRBD2. The CDR3 contains 16 residues. The J segment lost 6 bases and the V segment lost 4 bases, leaving 8 bases of the junction unmatched. Germline V gene lookup returns CDR1 SGHRS and CDR2 YFSETQ. The chain's CDR3 is CASSRGLAGEGDTQYF. The CDR3 coding sequence is TGCGCCAGCAGCCGAGGACTAGCGGGGGAAGGGGATACGCAGTATTTT.

The CDR3 region has the DNA TGTGCCAGCAGCTTAGTGGAATTTCGGCAGGGGTCCCCCTACGAGCAGTACTTC. Translated, it gives CASSLVEFRQGSPYEQYF. The chain is built from TRBV7-8 and TRBJ2-7; D perhaps matches TRBD1 (6 bases). The CDR3 loop spans 18 amino acids. Germline values: CDR1 SGHVS, CDR2 FQNEAQ. V was trimmed by 1 base and J by 2 bases, leaving 21 bases between them.

The chain combines TRBV27 with TRBJ2-1; 7 bases are shared with TRBD1. The germline gives CDR1 MNHEY, CDR2 SMNVEV (reference sequence). The ends lost 8 bases at V and 8 bases at J; junction bases unmatched: 9. The CDR3 is 13 amino acids. CDR3 bases: TGTGCCAGCCGGGGACAGCCTTGGGATGAGCAGTTCTTC. Residues: CASRGQPWDEQFF.

This sequence joins TRBV7-9 and TRBJ2-2; no clear D. The V end was cut by 3 bases, the J end by 6 bases, with 11 bases between. The V gene's germline CDR1 is SEHNR and CDR2 FQNEAQ (reference sequence). This CDR3 is built from 14 residues. The CDR3 spells CASSLAQFPGELFF. The CDR3 DNA reads TGTGCCAGCAGCTTGGCACAGTTTCCCGGGGAGCTGTTTTTT.

V usage is TRBV29-1 and J usage is TRBJ2-1, with TRBD2 matching 12 bases. The CDR3 sequence is 16 residues long. Per germline, CDR1 SQVTM and CDR2 ANQGSEA. V dropped 0 bases and J dropped 8; count of bases not matched to a gene: 8. CDR3 region: CSVEDLTSGSIDEQFF. The CDR3, as DNA: TGCAGCGTTGAAGATCTGACTAGCGGGAGCATCGATGAGCAGTTCTTC.

The chain is built from TRBV10-3 and TRBJ2-5, with D tentatively TRBD2 (6 bases). The CDR3 is 13 amino acids. Trimming took off 2 bases at V and 3 bases at J, with 7 bases between the two ends. Looked up from germline, CDR1 is ENHRY and CDR2 is SYGVKD. CDR3 sequence reads: CAISEGTEETQYF. The CDR3 DNA reads as TGTGCCATCAGTGAGGGGACTGAAGAGACCCAGTACTTC.

Turning to this clone: The junction departs from germline at one end; a sequencing error may be responsible. This sequence joins TRBV7-9 and TRBJ2-1, with D perhaps TRBD2 (6 bases). Germline CDR1 and CDR2: SEHNR and FQNEAQ (reference sequence). The length of the CDR3 is 11 residues. The CDR3 region is CASSWGVEKFF. CDR3 nucleotides: TGTGCCAGCAGCTGGGGGGTTGAGAAGTTCTTC. Complete variable domain (other parts from reference TRBV7-9 and TRBJ2-1): DTGVSQNPRHKITKRGQNVTFRCDPISEHNRLYWYRQTLGQGPEFLTYFQNEAQLEKSRLLSDRFSAERPKGSFSTLEIQRTEQGDSAMYLCASSWGVEKFFGPGTRLTVL.

The genes are TRBV5-5 and TRBJ1-1; D is perhaps TRBD1 (5 bases). Germline V gene sequence: CDR1 SGHKS, CDR2 YYEKEE (reference sequence). The CDR3 runs to 13 residues. Trimming left V 3 bases short and J 5 bases short, with 11 bases between. The CDR3, as DNA: TGTGCCAGCAGCTGGGGAAAGGGGACTGAAGCTTTCTTT. The encoded protein is CASSWGKGTEAFF. The entire variable domain, with the rest obtained from reference TRBV5-5 and TRBJ1-1, is as follows: DAGVTQSPTHLIKTRGQQVTLRCSPISGHKSVSWYQQVLGQGPQFIFQYYEKEERGRGNFPDRFSARQFPNYSSELNVNALLLGDSALYLCASSWGKGTEAFFGQGTRLTVV.

The count of this clone is one. This chain links TRBV9 with TRBJ2-2, with D tentatively TRBD2 (6 bases). CDR1 is SGDLS and CDR2 is YYNGEE in the germline V gene. V was pared by 4 bases and J by 3 bases, with 13 bases between. The CDR3 contains 15 residues. Here the CDR3 DNA reads TGTGCCAGCAGCCCCGGACTACCTTACACCGGGGAGCTGTTTTTT. Protein product: CASSPGLPYTGELFF.